The 10 T cell receptor beta chains given below trace back to one sample, sequenced in a study of blood T cells in healthy people across ages. A J-beta primer mix and a sample-barcoded 5' primer were used in a second PCR of roughly 6 to 12 cycles. Each CDR3 protein gets one entry after TCRdb re-called the 5' RACE reads with MiXCR. The sample has around 710,000 distinct CDR3 sequences; about 42% are singletons. Sequenced sample: blood. The receptors shown here come from a woman between 55 and 75 years old in good health.

This clonotype was seen just once. The rearrangement joins TRBV28 to TRBJ1-5, with 7 positions matching TRBD1. CDR1 is MDHEN and CDR2 is SYDVKM in the germline V gene. The CDR3 sequence is 16 residues long. V shed 2 bases, J shed 5 bases, and the junction held 9 bases outside the gene matches. CDR3 sequence (DNA): TGTGCCAGCAGTTTAGCGGGAAGGGGGCAATATCAGCCCCAGCATTTT. It translates to CASSLAGRGQYQPQHF.

This sequence joins TRBV5-6 and TRBJ2-3; D tentatively reads TRBD1 or TRBD2 (5 bases each). This CDR3 has 16 amino acids. Germline CDR1 SGHDT, CDR2 YYEEEE. V was clipped by 2 bases and J by 8 bases, with 21 bases between them. The CDR3 DNA follows: TGTGCCAGCAGCTTTCTCCGGGACCTCAACGGTCGTACGCAGTATTTT. Translation: CASSFLRDLNGRTQYF.

V is TRBV9 and J is TRBJ1-1, with TRBD1 matching 7 bases. Per germline, CDR1 SGDLS and CDR2 YYNGEE. V dropped 3 bases and J dropped 1; count of bases not matched to a gene: 3. The CDR3 has 14 residues. The CDR3 spells CASSGQGQNTEAFF. In DNA form, the CDR3 reads TGTGCCAGCAGCGGACAGGGTCAGAACACTGAAGCTTTCTTT.

Comment on this clonotype: The germline gene is not matched at one end of the junction; a read error may be the cause. The rearrangement uses TRBV7-9 and TRBJ1-2; D perhaps matches TRBD1 (5 bases). The CDR3 extends over 13 amino acids. Germline V gene data show CDR1 as SEHNR and CDR2 as FQNEAQ (reference sequence). The CDR3 is CASSLQGIHGCTF. DNA for the CDR3: TGTGCCAGCAGCTTACAGGGAATCCATGGCTGCACCTTC.

The chain couples TRBV10-2 to TRBJ1-2; TRBD1 is a possible D gene (6 bases). The CDR3 extends over 13 amino acids. The V and J ends lost 7 bases and 1 base respectively, with 10 bases between them. CDR1 and CDR2 from the germline V gene are WSHSY and SAAADI. CDR3 residues: CASTPDSNYGYTF. The CDR3 DNA sequence: TGCGCCAGCACCCCGGACAGTAACTATGGCTACACCTTC.

This clonotype was seen a few times. The CDR3 DNA reads TGTGCCATCAGGGGGGCTGGGGCCAACGTCCTGACTTTC. As protein: CAIRGAGANVLTF. The chain couples TRBV10-3 to TRBJ2-6; D tentatively fits TRBD1 or TRBD2 (5 bases each). The germline CDR1 and CDR2 sequences are ENHRY and SYGVKD. The length of the CDR3 is 13 residues. Trimming removed 6 bases from V and 2 bases from J, with 5 bases in between.

This sequence joins TRBV27 and TRBJ1-2; a weak D match, TRBD1 (5 bases). V gave up 5 bases and J gave up 2 bases, with 12 bases separating them. This CDR3 region has 14 residues. Germline CDR1 is MNHEY and CDR2 is SMNVEV (reference sequence). CDR3 DNA sequence: TGTGCCAGCAGTCAGCCGGGACGCAACTATGGCTACACCTTC. The encoded protein is CASSQPGRNYGYTF.

This clonotype turned up a few times. The CDR3 DNA reads as TGTGCCAGCAGCTACAAATCTCCTGGTGAGCAGTTCTTC. Amino acid sequence: CASSYKSPGEQFF. V usage is TRBV7-3 and J usage is TRBJ2-1; D is unresolved. CDR1 and CDR2 (germline): SGHTA, FQGTGA. The V gene lost 4 bases and the J gene lost 9 bases, with 13 bases spanning the gap. CDR3 size: 13 residues.

This chain connects TRBV18 to TRBJ2-7; no reliable D call. Germline V gene sequence: CDR1 KGHSH, CDR2 LQKENI. The CDR3 runs to 13 residues. The ends were cut back, 2 bases at V and 3 bases at J, with 8 bases in the middle. The CDR3: CASSPTALYEQYF. The DNA for the CDR3 is TGTGCCAGCTCACCAACAGCACTCTACGAGCAGTACTTC.

For this clonotype: A much bigger clone sits one base away, suggesting this may be a read error. V gene TRBV2 combines with J gene TRBJ2-7, with a tentative D call TRBD2 (6 bases). This CDR3 has 13 residues. Germline V gene lookup returns CDR1 SNHLY and CDR2 FYNNEI. Trimming took off 6 bases at V and 5 bases at J, with 14 bases between the two ends. In DNA form, the CDR3 reads TGTGCCAGCAGGAGCCGTGGGGGGAACGAGCAGTACTTC. This codes for CASRSRGGNEQYF.